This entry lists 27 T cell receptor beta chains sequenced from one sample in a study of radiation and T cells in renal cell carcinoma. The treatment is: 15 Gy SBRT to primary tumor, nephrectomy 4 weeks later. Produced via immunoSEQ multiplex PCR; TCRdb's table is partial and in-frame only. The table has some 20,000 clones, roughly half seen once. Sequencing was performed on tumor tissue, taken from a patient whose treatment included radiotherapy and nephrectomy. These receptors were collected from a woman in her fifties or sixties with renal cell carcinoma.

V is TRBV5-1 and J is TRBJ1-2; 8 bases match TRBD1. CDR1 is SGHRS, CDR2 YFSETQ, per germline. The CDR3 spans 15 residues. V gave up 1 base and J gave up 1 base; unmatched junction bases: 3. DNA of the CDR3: TGCGCCAGCAGCTTGACAGGGGGAGGTAACTATGGCTACACCTTC. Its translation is CASSLTGGGNYGYTF. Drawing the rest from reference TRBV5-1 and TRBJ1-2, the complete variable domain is KAGVTQTPRYLIKTRGQQVTLSCSPISGHRSVSWYQQTPGQGLQFLFEYFSETQRNKGNFPGRFSGRQFSNSRSEMNVSTLELGDSALYLCASSLTGGGNYGYTFGSGTRLTVV.

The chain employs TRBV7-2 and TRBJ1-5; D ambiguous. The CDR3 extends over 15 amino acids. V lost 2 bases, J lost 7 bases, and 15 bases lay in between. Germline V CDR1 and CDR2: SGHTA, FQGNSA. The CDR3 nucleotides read TGTGCCAGCAGCTTATTAGGTTTTGGCAGGCAGCCCCAGCATTTT. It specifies CASSLLGFGRQPQHF.

Written as DNA, the CDR3 is TGTGCCAGCAGCTTTGGATTGCCGGGGACTGAAGCTTTCTTT. Protein sequence: CASSFGLPGTEAFF. The chain couples TRBV7-3 to TRBJ1-1; D is unclear. The CDR3 totals 14 residues. Germline V CDR1 and CDR2: SGHTA, FQGTGA. Trimming removed 3 bases from V and 5 bases from J, with 13 bases in between.

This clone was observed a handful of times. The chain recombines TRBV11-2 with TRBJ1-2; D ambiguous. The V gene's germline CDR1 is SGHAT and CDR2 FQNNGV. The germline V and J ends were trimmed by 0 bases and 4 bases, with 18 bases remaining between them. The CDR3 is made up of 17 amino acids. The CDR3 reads CASSLDLNSGSIYGYTF. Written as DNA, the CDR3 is TGTGCCAGCAGCTTAGATCTGAACTCCGGCAGTATCTATGGCTACACCTTC.

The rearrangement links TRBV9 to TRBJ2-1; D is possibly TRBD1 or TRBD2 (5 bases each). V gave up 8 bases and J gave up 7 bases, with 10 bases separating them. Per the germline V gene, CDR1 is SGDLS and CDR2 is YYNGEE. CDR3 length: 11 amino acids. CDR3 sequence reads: CASGGKNEQFF. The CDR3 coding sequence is TGTGCCAGTGGGGGAAAGAATGAGCAGTTCTTC.

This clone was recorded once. CDR3 sequence (DNA): TGCAGCGTTGCCAGGGGGCTTGGAGCTTTCTTT. Residues: CSVARGLGAFF. The chain is built from TRBV29-1 and TRBJ1-1; the match to TRBD1 covers 8 bases. Trimming removed 4 bases from V and 10 bases from J; junction bases left unmatched: 5. The V gene's germline CDR1 is SQVTM and CDR2 ANQGSEA. The CDR3 spans 11 residues.

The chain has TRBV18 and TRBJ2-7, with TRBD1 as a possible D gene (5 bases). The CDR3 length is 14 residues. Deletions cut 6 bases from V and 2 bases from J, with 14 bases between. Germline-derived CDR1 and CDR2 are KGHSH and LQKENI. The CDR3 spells CASSLLDTTYEQYF. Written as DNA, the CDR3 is TGTGCCAGCTCCTTATTGGACACTACCTACGAGCAGTACTTC.

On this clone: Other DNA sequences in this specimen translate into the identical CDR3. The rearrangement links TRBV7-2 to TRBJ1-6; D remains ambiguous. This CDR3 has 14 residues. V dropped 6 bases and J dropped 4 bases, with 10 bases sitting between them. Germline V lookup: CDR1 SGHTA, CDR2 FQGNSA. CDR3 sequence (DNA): TGTGCCAGCAGTCTCGACGGGTATAATTCACCCCTCCACTTT. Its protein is CASSLDGYNSPLHF.

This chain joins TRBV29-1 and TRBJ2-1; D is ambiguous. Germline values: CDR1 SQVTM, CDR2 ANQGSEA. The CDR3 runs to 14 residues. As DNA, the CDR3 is TGCAGTGCCCCCCGCGTGGGATCCTACAATGAGCAGTTCTTC. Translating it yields CSAPRVGSYNEQFF.

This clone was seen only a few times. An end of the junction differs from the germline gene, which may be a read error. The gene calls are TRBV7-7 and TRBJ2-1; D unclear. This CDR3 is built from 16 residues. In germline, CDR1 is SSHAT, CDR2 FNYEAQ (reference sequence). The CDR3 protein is CASSVTTVRSYNEQFF. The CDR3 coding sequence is TGTGCTAGCAGCGTAACTACCGTACGGTCCTACAATGAGCAGTTCTTC. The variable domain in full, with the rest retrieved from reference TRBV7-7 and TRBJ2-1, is GAGVSQSPRYKVTKRGQDVTLRCDPISSHATLYWYQQALGQGPEFLTYFNYEAQPDKSGLPSDRFSAERPEGSISTLTIQRTEQRDSAMYRCASSVTTVRSYNEQFFGPGTRLTVL.

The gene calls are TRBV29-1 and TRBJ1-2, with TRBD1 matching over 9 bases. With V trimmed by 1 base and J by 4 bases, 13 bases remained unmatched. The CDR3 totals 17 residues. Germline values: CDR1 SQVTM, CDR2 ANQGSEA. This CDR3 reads CSVEGRGLQGASYGYTF. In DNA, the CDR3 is TGCAGCGTTGAAGGGCGGGGGCTACAGGGGGCCTCCTATGGCTACACCTTC.

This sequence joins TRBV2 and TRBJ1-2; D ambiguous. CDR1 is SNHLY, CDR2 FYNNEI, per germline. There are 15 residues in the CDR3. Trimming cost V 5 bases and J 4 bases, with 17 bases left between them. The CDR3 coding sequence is TGTGCCAGCAGTCGAGGGCGACAATTGGGCTATGGCTACACCTTC. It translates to CASSRGRQLGYGYTF.

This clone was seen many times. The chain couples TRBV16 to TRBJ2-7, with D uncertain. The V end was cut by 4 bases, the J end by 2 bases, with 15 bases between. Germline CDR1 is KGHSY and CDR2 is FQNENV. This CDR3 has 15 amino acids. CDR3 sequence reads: CASSLPQTDPYEQYF. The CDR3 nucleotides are TGTGCCAGCAGCCTTCCCCAGACGGACCCCTACGAGCAGTACTTC.

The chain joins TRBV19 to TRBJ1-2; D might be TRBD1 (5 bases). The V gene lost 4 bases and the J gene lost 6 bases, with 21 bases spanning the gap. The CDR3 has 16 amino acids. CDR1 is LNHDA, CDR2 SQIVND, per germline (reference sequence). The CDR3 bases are TGTGCCAGTAGTACGGTCGGTTATGGGACTGGAGATGGCTACACCTTC. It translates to CASSTVGYGTGDGYTF. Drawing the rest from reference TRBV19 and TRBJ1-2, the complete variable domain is DGGITQSPKYLFRKEGQNVTLSCEQNLNHDAMYWYRQDPGQGLRLIYYSQIVNDFQKGDIAEGYSVSREKKESFPLTVTSAQKNPTAFYLCASSTVGYGTGDGYTFGSGTRLTVV.

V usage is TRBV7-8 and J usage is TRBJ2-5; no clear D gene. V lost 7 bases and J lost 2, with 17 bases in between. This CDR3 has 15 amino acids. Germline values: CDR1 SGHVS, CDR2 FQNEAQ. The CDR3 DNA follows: TGTGCCAGCACTTGGGTGGCGGCAGTACAAGAGACCCAGTACTTC. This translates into CASTWVAAVQETQYF.

The CDR3 sequence is CASSFRDSLRGETQYF. The CDR3, as DNA: TGTGCCAGCAGTTTTCGGGACAGCCTCCGGGGAGAGACCCAGTACTTC. The chain has TRBV6-5 and TRBJ2-5; 7 nucleotides match TRBD1. The germline V gene encodes CDR1 MNHEY and CDR2 SVGAGI. V was clipped by 4 bases and J by 4 bases; unmatched bases: 12. The CDR3 is made up of 16 amino acids.

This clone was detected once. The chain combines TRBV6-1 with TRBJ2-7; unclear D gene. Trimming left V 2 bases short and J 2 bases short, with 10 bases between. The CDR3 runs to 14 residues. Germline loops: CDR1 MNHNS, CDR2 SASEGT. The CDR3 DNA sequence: TGTGCCAGCAGTGAACATGCGAGAACCTACGAGCAGTACTTC. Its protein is CASSEHARTYEQYF.

CDR3 in DNA: TGTGCCAGCAGCTCCGGGTCCCCCGGGGCCGGGGAGCTGTTTTTT. Protein product: CASSSGSPGAGELFF. The gene calls are TRBV11-1 and TRBJ2-2, with a tentative D call TRBD2 (5 bases). V was shortened by 4 bases and J by 6 bases, with 15 bases between the two germline ends. The CDR3 covers 15 residues. The V gene's germline CDR1 is SGHAT and CDR2 FQDESV (reference sequence).

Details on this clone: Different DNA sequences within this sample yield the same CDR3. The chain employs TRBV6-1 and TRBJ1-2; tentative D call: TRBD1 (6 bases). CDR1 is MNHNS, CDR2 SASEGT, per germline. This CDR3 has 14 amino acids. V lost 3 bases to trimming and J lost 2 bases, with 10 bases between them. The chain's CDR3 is CASSDRGFNYGYTF. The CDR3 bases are TGTGCCAGCAGTGACAGGGGATTCAACTATGGCTACACCTTC.

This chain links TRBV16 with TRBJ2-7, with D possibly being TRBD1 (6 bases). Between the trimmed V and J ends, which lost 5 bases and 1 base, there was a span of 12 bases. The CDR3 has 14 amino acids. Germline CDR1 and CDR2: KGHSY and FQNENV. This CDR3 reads CASSAGQLSYEQYF. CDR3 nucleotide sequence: TGTGCCAGCAGCGCTGGACAGTTGTCCTACGAGCAGTACTTC.

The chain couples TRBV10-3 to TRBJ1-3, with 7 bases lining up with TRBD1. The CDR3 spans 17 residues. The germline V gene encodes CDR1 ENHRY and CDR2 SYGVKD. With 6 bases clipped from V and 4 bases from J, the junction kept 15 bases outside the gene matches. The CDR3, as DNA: TGTGCCATCAGCCCGACAGGGCCCACTCTACTCGGAAACACCATATATTTT. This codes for CAISPTGPTLLGNTIYF.

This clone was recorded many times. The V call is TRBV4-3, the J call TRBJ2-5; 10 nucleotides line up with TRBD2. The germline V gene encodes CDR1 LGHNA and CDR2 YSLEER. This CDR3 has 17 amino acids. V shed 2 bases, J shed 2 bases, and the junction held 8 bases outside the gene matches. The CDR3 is CASSQQTSGRAQETQYF. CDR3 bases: TGCGCCAGCAGCCAACAGACTAGCGGGCGCGCACAAGAGACCCAGTACTTC.

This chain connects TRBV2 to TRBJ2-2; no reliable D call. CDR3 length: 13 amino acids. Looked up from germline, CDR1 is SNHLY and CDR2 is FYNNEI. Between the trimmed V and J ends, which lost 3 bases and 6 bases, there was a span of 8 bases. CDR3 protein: CASSDSYPGELFF. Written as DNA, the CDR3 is TGTGCCAGCAGTGATAGCTACCCCGGGGAGCTGTTTTTT.

Here the CDR3 reads CARQTDPISYTF. In DNA form, the CDR3 reads TGTGCCAGACAAACGGACCCTATTAGCTACACCTTC. The genes are TRBV2 and TRBJ1-2; no definite D call. CDR1 and CDR2 from the germline V gene are SNHLY and FYNNEI. The CDR3 covers 12 residues. V lost 9 bases, J lost 9 bases, and 17 bases lay in between.

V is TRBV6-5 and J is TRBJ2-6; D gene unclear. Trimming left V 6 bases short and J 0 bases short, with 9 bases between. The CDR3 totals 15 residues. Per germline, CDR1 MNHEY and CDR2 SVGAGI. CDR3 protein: CASSPLSSGANVLTF. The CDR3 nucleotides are TGTGCCAGCAGCCCCCTCTCCTCTGGGGCCAACGTCCTGACTTTC.

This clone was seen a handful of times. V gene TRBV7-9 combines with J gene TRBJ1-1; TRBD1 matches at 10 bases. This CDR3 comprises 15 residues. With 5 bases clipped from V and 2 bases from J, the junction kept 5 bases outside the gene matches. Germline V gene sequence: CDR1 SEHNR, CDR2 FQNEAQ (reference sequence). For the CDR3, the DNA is TGTGCCAGCAGCATACGACAGGGGGCTAACACTGAAGCTTTCTTT. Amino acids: CASSIRQGANTEAFF.

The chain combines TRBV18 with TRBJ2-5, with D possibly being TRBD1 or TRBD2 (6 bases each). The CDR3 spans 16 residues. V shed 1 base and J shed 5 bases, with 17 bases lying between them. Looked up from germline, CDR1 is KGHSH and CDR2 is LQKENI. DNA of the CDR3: TGTGCCAGCTCACCACGGGGGGCACCGGCGGGCGAGACCCAGTACTTC. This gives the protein CASSPRGAPAGETQYF.